These 12 T cell receptor beta chains came from one sample sequenced in a study of shared clonotypes between healthy human individuals. The assay was immunoSEQ multiplex PCR, and TCRdb's table has in-frame clones only and misses some. Among approximately 2.3 million clones, approximately 95% were seen once, and the ten largest hold 0.39%. Sequencing was carried out using naive CD4+ T cells from PBMCs. Sample subset: CD45RA+ positively selected. All receptors derive from a man aged 18 to 35 in good health. Some clones in this sample may be carry-over from other donors' samples.

This chain uses TRBV5-1 with TRBJ2-7, with D uncertain. Trimming stripped 4 bases from V and 2 bases from J, with 16 bases between. Germline CDR1 and CDR2: SGHRS and YFSETQ. This CDR3 region has 15 residues. The CDR3: CASSVRRIEPYEQYF. In nucleotides, the CDR3 is TGCGCCAGCAGCGTTCGACGGATTGAGCCCTACGAGCAGTACTTC.

Note on this clone: Within the sample, other DNA sequences also encode this same CDR3. The V call is TRBV6-5, the J call TRBJ1-1; D is unresolved. Germline CDR1 MNHEY, CDR2 SVGAGI. The CDR3 is made up of 13 amino acids. Deletions cut 5 bases from V and 0 bases from J, with 7 bases between. The CDR3 sequence: CASSRTVNTEAFF. The CDR3 DNA reads TGTGCCAGCAGTAGGACGGTGAACACTGAAGCTTTCTTT.

The chain combines TRBV28 with TRBJ2-6; no clear D. From germline, CDR1 is MDHEN and CDR2 SYDVKM. Deletions cut 3 bases from V and 0 bases from J, with 6 bases between. The CDR3 has 15 residues. The CDR3 protein is CASSFSPSGANVLTF. For the CDR3, the DNA is TGTGCCAGCAGTTTCTCTCCCTCTGGGGCCAACGTCCTGACTTTC.

The chain carries TRBV4-2 and TRBJ1-1, with a possible D match to TRBD1 (6 bases). Per germline, CDR1 LGHNA and CDR2 YNFKEQ. The V end lost 2 bases, the J end lost 3 bases, and 16 bases lay between the germline ends. The CDR3 length is 16 residues. CDR3 DNA sequence: TGTGCCAGCAGCCAACAGTCTGGGGGCTGGGACACTGAAGCTTTCTTT. It yields the protein CASSQQSGGWDTEAFF.

This clone was seen only once. The chain has TRBV10-3 and TRBJ2-1, with D perhaps TRBD2 (5 bases). The CDR3 contains 13 residues. Germline V gene sequence: CDR1 ENHRY, CDR2 SYGVKD. V was trimmed by 1 base and J by 10 bases, leaving 11 bases between them. Here the CDR3 DNA reads TGTGCCATCAGTGAGTTCGTGGGAGTGGAGCAGTTCTTC. Its translation: CAISEFVGVEQFF.

Concerning this clone itself: Different DNA sequences within this sample yield the same CDR3. The gene calls are TRBV7-9 and TRBJ2-3, with no clear D. From germline, CDR1 is SEHNR and CDR2 FQNEAQ (reference sequence). The CDR3 contains 12 residues. Between the trimmed V and J ends, which lost 5 bases and 4 bases, there was a span of 7 bases. The CDR3, as DNA: TGTGCCAGCAGCCTACTTGCAGATACGCAGTATTTT. Amino acids: CASSLLADTQYF.

DNA for the CDR3: TGTGCCAGCAGCCAAGATCTTACCTACTATTACGAGCAGTACTTC. Protein: CASSQDLTYYYEQYF. The rearrangement joins TRBV4-2 to TRBJ2-7; no definite D call. The length of the CDR3 is 15 residues. Trimming took off 0 bases at V and 4 bases at J, with 13 bases between the two ends. CDR1 LGHNA and CDR2 YNFKEQ come from the germline V gene.

This clone was seen a few times. CDR3: CASSTQGDYGYTF. The CDR3 DNA reads as TGTGCCAGCAGTACGCAGGGAGACTATGGCTACACCTTC. V gene TRBV28 combines with J gene TRBJ1-2; possibly TRBD1 for D (5 bases). Trimming left V 5 bases short and J 3 bases short, with 10 bases between. CDR3 length: 13 residues. Germline CDR1 MDHEN, CDR2 SYDVKM.

The chain carries TRBV21-1 and TRBJ2-3; whether TRBD2, the table's D call, matches the DNA was not checked. TRBV21-1 is classified as a pseudogene. CDR3 length: 18 residues. The CDR3 is CASSRKGASPKGPDTQYF. The DNA of the CDR3 is TGTGCCAGCAGCAGGAAGGGTGCTAGCCCAAAGGGTCCAGATACGCAGTATTTT.

This rearrangement joins TRBV10-3 to TRBJ1-2; D ambiguous. The V gene lost 2 bases and the J gene lost 2 bases, with 15 bases spanning the gap. CDR3 length: 16 amino acids. CDR1 and CDR2 from the germline V gene are ENHRY and SYGVKD. The CDR3 sequence is CAISEPPRDINYGYTF. The CDR3 DNA is TGTGCCATCAGTGAGCCTCCGCGTGATATAAACTATGGCTACACCTTC.

This chain links TRBV18 with TRBJ1-4; D not certain. This CDR3 region has 14 residues. The V end was cut by 0 bases, the J end by 6 bases, with 8 bases between. Germline CDR1 is KGHSH and CDR2 is LQKENI. The CDR3 is CASSPPAEYEKLFF. For the CDR3, the DNA is TGTGCCAGCTCACCACCGGCAGAATATGAAAAACTGTTTTTT.

The CDR3 nucleotides read TGTGCCAGCTCTGAACTAGCGGGAGCGGGCGAGCAGTACTTC. Protein product: CASSELAGAGEQYF. V usage is TRBV18 and J usage is TRBJ2-7, with 11 bases aligning to TRBD2. V gave up 6 bases and J gave up 6 bases; unmatched junction bases: 7. The CDR3 length is 14 residues. CDR1 is KGHSH and CDR2 is LQKENI in the germline V gene.